These 3 T cell receptor beta chains share one sample of origin, sequenced in a study of identical twins. TCRdb redid the calling of the 5' RACE reads with MiXCR, one entry per CDR3 protein. This table has around 570,000 distinct CDR3 sequences, roughly 9.5% appearing once. This same sample was also part of a study on yellow fever vaccine responses in identical twins.

Sequencing was done on a sample of PBMCs. The origin of the receptors is a woman between 18 and 29 years old in good health.

This clonotype has at least ten counts. V is TRBV5-5 and J is TRBJ2-7; a weak D match, TRBD1 (5 bases). Looked up from germline, CDR1 is SGHKS and CDR2 is YYEKEE (reference sequence). The CDR3 runs 16 residues. Trimming took 0 bases from V and 0 from J, leaving 13 bases between them. CDR3 protein: CASSLDLTESSYEQYF. DNA of the CDR3: TGTGCCAGCAGCTTGGATTTGACAGAAAGCTCCTACGAGCAGTACTTC.

This clonotype was seen a few times. The J gene is TRBJ2-7, the V gene TRBV20-1, with TRBD1 matching over 8 bases. Germline CDR1 reads DFQATT; CDR2 reads SNEGSKA (reference sequence). The CDR3 extends over 13 amino acids. Trimming cost V 3 bases and J 2 bases; bases outside gene matches: 3. The CDR3 is CSASAGQAYEQYF. The CDR3 DNA follows: TGCAGTGCTAGTGCGGGACAGGCCTACGAGCAGTACTTC.

In its sample, this clonotype was seen a few times. The gene calls are TRBV20-1 and TRBJ2-7, with 8 bases that match TRBD1. The V segment lost 2 bases and the J segment 2 bases; nucleotides outside the gene matches: 8. Germline CDR1 reads DFQATT; CDR2 reads SNEGSKA (reference sequence). CDR3 length: 15 residues. Here the CDR3 reads CSARPDRGLPYEQYF. The CDR3 DNA reads as TGCAGTGCTAGACCCGACAGGGGCTTACCCTACGAGCAGTACTTC.